A single sample is the source of the 3 T cell receptor beta chains below, sequenced in a study of shared clonotypes between healthy human individuals. This table comes from immunoSEQ multiplex PCR, and its TCRdb copy is limited to in-frame clones, with some not included. In the table there are millions of clones, 90% to 95% of which are singletons. The specimen was naive CD4+ T cells sorted from blood. Subset reported: CD45RA+ positively selected. The receptors were sampled from a man aged 18 to 35 in good health.

J is TRBJ2-2 and V is TRBV5-1, with D hard to call. The CDR3 runs 15 residues. V dropped 4 bases and J dropped 3 bases, with 13 bases sitting between them. Germline V gives CDR1 SGHRS, CDR2 YFSETQ. Here the CDR3 reads CASSPRGVDTGELFF. The CDR3 DNA follows: TGCGCCAGCAGCCCTCGTGGGGTCGACACCGGGGAGCTGTTTTTT.

The CDR3 region has the DNA TGTGCCAGCAGTTACAGGACTAGCGTGCTATTAGAGCAGTACTTC. It is translated as CASSYRTSVLLEQYF. This sequence joins TRBV6-6 and TRBJ2-7, with TRBD2 matching 9 bases. V was pared by 2 bases and J by 7 bases, with 9 bases of the junction left unmatched. The CDR3 totals 15 residues. From germline, CDR1 is MNHNY and CDR2 SVGAGI (reference sequence).

The chain employs TRBV14 and TRBJ2-2; TRBD1 might be the D (6 bases). Germline V gene sequence: CDR1 SGHDN, CDR2 FVKESK. This CDR3 is built from 13 residues. Trimming cost V 6 bases and J 3 bases, with 8 bases left between them. CDR3 in DNA: TGTGCCAGCAGGCGGACAGACACCGGGGAGCTGTTTTTT. This translates into CASRRTDTGELFF.